A single sample gave rise to the 4 T cell receptor beta chains below, sequenced in a study of blood T cells in healthy people across ages. Then a second PCR, running about 6 to 11 cycles, was carried out with a sample-barcoded 5' primer and a J-beta primer mix. TCRdb independently ran MiXCR on the 5' RACE reads; one entry per CDR3 protein. This sample yields roughly 2 million distinct CDR3 sequences, of which around 50% are seen a single time; about 2.1% belongs to the top ten. The specimen was blood. The receptors shown here come from a woman between 40 and 55 years old in good health.

The V gene is TRBV27, the J gene TRBJ2-5; D might be TRBD1 (6 bases). This CDR3 has 17 amino acids. Germline assignment: CDR1 MNHEY and CDR2 SMNVEV (reference sequence). V gave up 4 bases and J gave up 5 bases, with 23 bases separating them. In nucleotides, the CDR3 is TGTGCCAGCAGTTCCACAGCCCCGGTAGGGGGATGGGAGACCCAGTACTTC. Residues: CASSSTAPVGGWETQYF.

The chain is built from TRBV28 and TRBJ2-4; 9 bases map to TRBD1. The CDR3 has 14 residues. Germline values: CDR1 MDHEN, CDR2 SYDVKM. J was trimmed by 13 bases and V by 7 bases; bases with no gene match: 14. CDR3 in amino acids: CASIGQGRNNEQYF. DNA of the CDR3: TGTGCCAGCATCGGACAGGGGCGTAACAATGAGCAGTACTTC.

The chain recombines TRBV20-1 with TRBJ2-5, with 7 positions matching TRBD2. The CDR3 is 16 amino acids. Germline-derived CDR1 and CDR2 are DFQATT and SNEGSKA (reference sequence). V was pared by 1 base and J by 2 bases, with 10 bases of the junction left unmatched. The CDR3 loop reads CSARVPTSGAQETQYF. In nucleotides, the CDR3 is TGCAGTGCTAGAGTTCCTACAAGCGGGGCACAAGAGACCCAGTACTTC.

This sequence joins TRBV25-1 and TRBJ2-5, with unresolved D. The J call may be incorrect, as the DNA end agrees better with TRBJ2-7. The CDR3 is made up of 13 amino acids. CDR1 and CDR2 from the germline V gene are MGHDK and SYGVNS. The CDR3, as DNA: TGTGCCACCTCCAGTCCCCCATGGGGCGAGCAGTACTTC. Translated: CATSSPPWGEQYF.